A selection of T cell receptor beta chains follows, all from one sample in a study of OX40 agonist ivuxolimab in advanced cancers. The protocol was immunoSEQ multiplex PCR, while the TCRdb copy is restricted to in-frame clones and leaves out a portion. Of about 17,000 clones listed, 92% are singletons. Sequenced material: CD4+ or CD8+ T cells sorted from blood, taken in a trial of the OX40 agonist ivuxolimab. The receptors shown here come from an adult with an advanced solid tumor such as melanoma, head and neck, liver or kidney cancer. Both conserved end residues are part of each CDR3. The D gene is left open where the match is weak. Part of the rows lack a size; the others show once, few, many or a class for expanded clones.

D: TRBD1
V: TRBV19
size: -
J: TRBJ1-2
CDR3: CASSPNGQGANYGYTF
DNA: TGTGCCAGTAGCCCTAACGGACAGGGTGCTAACTATGGCTACACCTTC

D: -
V: TRBV9
size: few
J: TRBJ2-2
CDR3: CASSVGFSAYTGELFF
DNA: TGTGCCAGCAGCGTAGGGTTTTCTGCTTACACCGGGGAGCTGTTTTTT

D: -
V: TRBV14
size: -
J: TRBJ2-3
CDR3: CASSPWTASDTQYF
DNA: TGTGCCAGCAGCCCCTGGACGGCTAGCGATACGCAGTATTTT

D: TRBD2
V: TRBV7-8
size: -
J: TRBJ2-7
CDR3: CASSFSTLGPTSGSGTPYEQYF
DNA: TGTGCCAGCAGCTTTAGTACGCTCGGACCGACTAGCGGGAGCGGCACACCTTACGAGCAGTACTTC

D: -
V: TRBV5-1
size: -
J: TRBJ2-3
CDR3: CASSLWLATDTQYF
DNA: TGCGCCAGCAGCTTGTGGCTAGCGACAGATACGCAGTATTTT

D: -
V: TRBV9
size: once
J: TRBJ2-7
CDR3: CASSVIDLPYEQYF
DNA: TGTGCCAGCAGCGTTATAGACTTACCCTACGAGCAGTACTTC

D: -
V: TRBV11-2
size: -
J: TRBJ2-7
CDR3: CASSLNLYEQYF
DNA: TGTGCCAGCAGCTTAAATCTCTACGAGCAGTACTTC

D: -
V: TRBV7-7
size: -
J: TRBJ2-7
CDR3: CASSPRIGGDEQYF
DNA: TGTGCTAGCAGCCCACGGATAGGGGGTGACGAGCAGTACTTC

D: TRBD1
V: TRBV18
size: -
J: TRBJ1-2
CDR3: CASSPPGQGKHGYTF
DNA: TGTGCCAGCTCACCACCCGGACAGGGGAAACATGGCTACACCTTC

D: -
V: TRBV7-6
size: -
J: TRBJ2-7
CDR3: CASSFEGGDYEQYF
DNA: TGTGCCAGCAGTTTTGAGGGAGGTGACTACGAGCAGTACTTC

D: TRBD2
V: TRBV28
size: -
J: TRBJ2-7
CDR3: CASGVPGLAILTGQYF
DNA: TGTGCCAGCGGGGTCCCGGGACTAGCGATCCTTACGGGGCAGTACTTC

D: -
V: TRBV5-1
size: -
J: TRBJ1-1
CDR3: CASSWTGVNTEAFF
DNA: TGCGCCAGCAGCTGGACGGGGGTGAACACTGAAGCTTTCTTT

D: -
V: TRBV4-3
size: -
J: TRBJ2-2
CDR3: CASSQVVQGHQAGELFF
DNA: TGCGCCAGCAGCCAAGTGGTTCAGGGACACCAAGCCGGGGAGCTGTTTTTT

D: TRBD1
V: TRBV5-5
size: -
J: TRBJ1-1
CDR3: CASSLGQVNTEAFF
DNA: TGTGCCAGCAGCTTAGGACAGGTGAACACTGAAGCTTTCTTT

D: -
V: TRBV5-1
size: -
J: TRBJ2-1
CDR3: CASSSTAWPSNEQFF
DNA: TGCGCCAGCAGCTCGACGGCCTGGCCCTCCAATGAGCAGTTCTTC

D: -
V: TRBV5-4
size: -
J: TRBJ2-7
CDR3: CASSLTQGLYEQYF
DNA: TGTGCCAGCAGCTTAACGCAGGGGTTATACGAGCAGTACTTC

D: -
V: TRBV5-4
size: -
J: TRBJ1-1
CDR3: CASSLTGNTEAFF
DNA: TGTGCCAGCAGCTTGACGGGGAACACTGAAGCTTTCTTT

D: TRBD1
V: TRBV5-8
size: -
J: TRBJ2-5
CDR3: CASSLGTQGKETQYF
DNA: TGTGCCAGCAGCTTGGGAACACAGGGGAAAGAGACCCAGTACTTC

D: TRBD1
V: TRBV15
size: -
J: TRBJ1-2
CDR3: CATNDPGQVPSDVGYTF
DNA: TGTGCCACCAACGACCCGGGACAGGTTCCCTCGGATGTAGGCTACACCTTC

D: TRBD1
V: TRBV27
size: -
J: TRBJ1-2
CDR3: CASSLSAGQGRSYGYTF
DNA: TGTGCCAGCAGTTTATCTGCGGGACAGGGACGGAGCTATGGCTACACCTTC

D: -
V: TRBV11-2
size: -
J: TRBJ2-5
CDR3: CASSLLGGAQETQYF
DNA: TGTGCCAGCAGCTTACTTGGGGGGGCCCAAGAGACCCAGTACTTC

D: -
V: TRBV11-3
size: -
J: TRBJ2-7
CDR3: CASSLEADIYEQYF
DNA: TGTGCCAGCAGCTTAGAGGCGGATATCTACGAGCAGTACTTC

D: TRBD1
V: TRBV5-4
size: -
J: TRBJ1-1
CDR3: CASSPGTAEAFF
DNA: TGTGCCAGCAGCCCCGGGACAGCTGAAGCTTTCTTT

D: -
V: TRBV9
size: -
J: TRBJ2-1
CDR3: CASSVGHEQFF
DNA: TGTGCCAGCAGCGTAGGGCATGAGCAGTTCTTC

D: -
V: TRBV7-8
size: once
J: TRBJ2-5
CDR3: CASSQDWNTETQYF
DNA: TGTGCCAGCAGCCAGGACTGGAATACAGAGACCCAGTACTTC

D: TRBD2
V: TRBV19
size: -
J: TRBJ2-3
CDR3: CASSDISGRPYTDTQYF
DNA: TGTGCCAGTAGTGATATTAGCGGGAGACCTTACACAGATACGCAGTATTTT

D: -
V: TRBV9
size: -
J: TRBJ2-1
CDR3: CASSVVAASYNEQFF
DNA: TGTGCCAGCAGCGTAGTAGCGGCCTCCTACAATGAGCAGTTCTTC

D: -
V: TRBV27
size: -
J: TRBJ1-5
CDR3: CASSLQGFNRQPQHF
DNA: TGTGCCAGCAGTTTACAGGGGTTCAACAGACAGCCCCAGCATTTT

D: -
V: TRBV5-1
size: -
J: TRBJ1-1
CDR3: CASSLSLGGSNTEAFF
DNA: TGCGCCAGCAGCTTGTCCTTGGGGGGGTCAAACACTGAAGCTTTCTTT

D: TRBD1
V: TRBV5-4
size: -
J: TRBJ2-1
CDR3: CASSLEGATDRGFF
DNA: TGTGCCAGCAGCTTGGAGGGGGCCACGGACAGGGGGTTCTTC

D: -
V: TRBV5-4
size: -
J: TRBJ2-1
CDR3: CASSLGGTNNEQFF
DNA: TGTGCCAGCAGCTTGGGGGGAACGAACAATGAGCAGTTCTTC

D: -
V: TRBV5-6
size: once
J: TRBJ1-3
CDR3: CASSLLPGGNTIYF
DNA: TGTGCCAGCAGCTTGTTACCAGGAGGAAACACCATATATTTT

D: -
V: TRBV6-5
size: -
J: TRBJ2-2
CDR3: CASSYSTADTGELFF
DNA: TGTGCCAGCAGTTACTCGACGGCAGACACCGGGGAGCTGTTTTTT

D: -
V: TRBV27
size: -
J: TRBJ1-3
CDR3: CASSSGNTIYF
DNA: TGTGCCAGCAGTTCGGGAAACACCATATATTTT

D: TRBD2
V: TRBV7-9
size: -
J: TRBJ2-7
CDR3: CASSFRVAGVHEQYF
DNA: TGTGCCAGCAGCTTCAGGGTAGCGGGGGTCCACGAGCAGTACTTC

D: TRBD2
V: TRBV9
size: -
J: TRBJ2-2
CDR3: CASSVREGAGDMSGELFF
DNA: TGTGCCAGCAGCGTAAGGGAGGGAGCGGGAGATATGAGCGGGGAGCTGTTTTTT

D: -
V: TRBV6-4
size: -
J: TRBJ2-3
CDR3: CASSDLAGFTDTQYF
DNA: TGTGCCAGCAGTGACCTAGCAGGTTTCACAGATACGCAGTATTTT

D: -
V: TRBV6-5
size: -
J: TRBJ1-1
CDR3: CASSYGGRNTEAFF
DNA: TGTGCCAGCAGTTACGGGGGCCGGAACACTGAAGCTTTCTTT

D: -
V: TRBV28
size: -
J: TRBJ2-7
CDR3: CASSAGTHYEQYF
DNA: TGTGCCAGCAGTGCCGGGACACACTACGAGCAGTACTTC

D: -
V: TRBV19
size: few
J: TRBJ1-1
CDR3: CASTLGGNTEAFF
DNA: TGTGCCAGTACTTTAGGGGGGAACACTGAAGCTTTCTTT

D: -
V: TRBV7-9
size: -
J: TRBJ2-1
CDR3: CASSLEGMGADVGNEQFF
DNA: TGTGCCAGCAGCTTAGAGGGAATGGGGGCGGACGTAGGCAATGAGCAGTTCTTC

D: -
V: TRBV28
size: -
J: TRBJ2-1
CDR3: CASNLDSIDNEQFF
DNA: TGTGCCAGCAACCTGGACAGTATCGACAATGAGCAGTTCTTC

D: -
V: TRBV5-4
size: -
J: TRBJ2-1
CDR3: CASSLVGDEQFF
DNA: TGTGCCAGCAGCTTGGTAGGGGATGAGCAGTTCTTC

D: TRBD1
V: TRBV7-9
size: -
J: TRBJ1-5
CDR3: CASSPADRGLFQPQHF
DNA: TGTGCCAGCAGCCCAGCCGACAGGGGGCTTTTTCAGCCCCAGCATTTT

D: -
V: TRBV7-6
size: few
J: TRBJ1-1
CDR3: CASSLRRMGDTEAFF
DNA: TGTGCCAGCAGCCTAAGGAGGATGGGGGACACTGAAGCTTTCTTT

D: -
V: TRBV7-9
size: -
J: TRBJ2-1
CDR3: CASSLELAEQFF
DNA: TGTGCCAGCAGCTTAGAGTTAGCTGAGCAGTTCTTC

D: TRBD2
V: TRBV2
size: few
J: TRBJ2-3
CDR3: CASSTGGEGTDTQYF
DNA: TGTGCCAGCAGCACGGGGGGGGAAGGTACTGATACGCAGTATTTT

D: -
V: TRBV15
size: -
J: TRBJ2-5
CDR3: CATSRDSGTNKETQYF
DNA: TGTGCCACCAGCAGAGATTCCGGGACGAACAAAGAGACCCAGTACTTC

D: -
V: TRBV5-1
size: -
J: TRBJ2-5
CDR3: CASSLGHPEGETQYF
DNA: TGCGCCAGCAGCTTGGGACACCCCGAAGGGGAGACCCAGTACTTC

D: -
V: TRBV7-8
size: -
J: TRBJ1-2
CDR3: CASSPGPQGDGYTF
DNA: TGTGCCAGCAGCCCGGGTCCACAGGGCGATGGCTACACCTTC

D: -
V: TRBV5-6
size: -
J: TRBJ1-2
CDR3: CASSFEGQNYGYTF
DNA: TGTGCCAGCAGCTTCGAGGGGCAGAACTATGGCTACACCTTC

D: TRBD2
V: TRBV7-8
size: -
J: TRBJ2-3
CDR3: CASSLPSGSTDTQYF
DNA: TGTGCCAGCAGCTTACCTAGCGGAAGCACAGATACGCAGTATTTT

D: -
V: TRBV19
size: -
J: TRBJ1-5
CDR3: CASRGSEDSNQPQHF
DNA: TGTGCCAGTAGGGGGTCCGAAGATAGCAATCAGCCCCAGCATTTT